The 29 T cell receptor beta chains presented below share a single source sample, sequenced in a study of Ad26.COV2.S vaccination and SARS-CoV-2 variants. Libraries were prepared by immunoSEQ multiplex PCR; TCRdb keeps only in-frame clonotypes and omits some of them. The sample has some 350,000 clones, 75% to 90% seen once; the top ten hold about 5%. As to treatment: some 20 received Ad26.COV2.S at low or high dose, single or two shots; several received placebo; per-sample allocation not given. Sampling occurred on day 63 after the first vaccine or placebo injection. The starting material was peripheral blood, obtained in a trial of Ad26.COV2.S vaccine versus placebo. These receptors were obtained from a person between 18 and 60 years old who received the Ad26.COV2.S COVID-19 vaccine or a placebo.

The J gene is TRBJ1-1, the V gene TRBV29-1, with 8 nucleotides matching TRBD1. The CDR3 runs 14 residues. The germline V gene encodes CDR1 SQVTM and CDR2 ANQGSEA. V shed 6 bases and J 1 base; nucleotides not matched to a gene: 7. The CDR3 DNA follows: TGCAGCGTCACTCACACAGGGGGGAACACTGAAGCTTTCTTT. This encodes CSVTHTGGNTEAFF.

The CDR3 is CASSKQGGIREKLFF. DNA of the CDR3: TGTGCCAGCAGTAAACAGGGGGGGATTCGAGAAAAACTGTTTTTT. The chain uses TRBV9 and TRBJ1-4; 8 nucleotides line up with TRBD1. The V gene's germline CDR1 is SGDLS and CDR2 YYNGEE. V trimming: 5 bases; J trimming: 8 bases; junction bases outside the gene matches: 11. The CDR3 consists of 15 residues.

V and J are TRBV7-2 and TRBJ1-2; possible D gene TRBD1, 6 bases. CDR3 length: 16 amino acids. The V and J ends lost 1 base and 6 bases respectively, with 18 bases between them. CDR1 and CDR2 (germline): SGHTA, FQGNSA. CDR3 amino acids: CASSLEGGRGRNGYTF. CDR3 coding DNA: TGTGCCAGCAGCTTAGAAGGCGGCAGGGGAAGGAATGGCTACACCTTC. The variable domain in full, with the rest retrieved from reference TRBV7-2 and TRBJ1-2, is GAGVSQSPSNKVTEKGKDVELRCDPISGHTALYWYRQSLGQGLEFLIYFQGNSAPDKSGLPSDRFSAERTGGSVSTLTIQRTQQEDSAVYLCASSLEGGRGRNGYTFGSGTRLTVV.

J is TRBJ2-3 and V is TRBV7-6; TRBD2 matches at 8 bases. V lost 0 bases and J lost 1; bases outside the gene matches: 3. The CDR3 contains 16 residues. Germline V gene sequence: CDR1 SGHVS, CDR2 FNYEAQ. The CDR3 DNA is TGTGCCAGCAGCTTAGCGCCAGCGGGGGGCACAGATACGCAGTATTTT. Protein: CASSLAPAGGTDTQYF. The complete variable domain, with remaining parts taken from reference TRBV7-6 and TRBJ2-3, reads GAGVSQSPRYKVTKRGQDVALRCDPISGHVSLYWYRQALGQGPEFLTYFNYEAQQDKSGLPNDRFSAERPEGSISTLTIQRTEQRDSAMYRCASSLAPAGGTDTQYFGPGTRLTVL.

The chain carries TRBV4-3 and TRBJ1-2; possible D gene TRBD1, 5 bases. Germline V CDR1 and CDR2: LGHNA, YSLEER. CDR3 length: 16 amino acids. Trimming stripped 2 bases from V and 2 bases from J, with 15 bases between. The CDR3 sequence is CASSQRGSGMNYGYTF. The DNA of the CDR3 is TGCGCCAGCAGCCAAAGGGGAAGCGGAATGAACTATGGCTACACCTTC.

The gene calls are TRBV4-1 and TRBJ2-7, with 8 bases matching TRBD1. In germline, CDR1 is MGHRA, CDR2 YSYEKL. V trimming: 1 base; J trimming: 3 bases; junction bases outside the gene matches: 5. CDR3 length: 15 amino acids. The CDR3 DNA sequence: TGCGCCAGCAGCCAAGTGACAGGGGTGATCTACGAGCAGTACTTC. It yields the protein CASSQVTGVIYEQYF.

J is TRBJ1-2 and V is TRBV24-1, with 11 positions matching TRBD1. The germline gives CDR1 KGHDR, CDR2 SFDVKD. The CDR3 loop spans 15 amino acids. Losses at the gene ends were 6 bases for V and 7 bases for J; bases not matched to a gene: 9. Here the CDR3 DNA reads TGTGCCACCAGTCGAACATCCGGGACAGGGGGTGGCTACACCTTC. This encodes CATSRTSGTGGGYTF.

Worth noting for this clone: Sequence at one end of the junction differs from germline and may be a read error. The chain employs TRBV7-8 and TRBJ2-1; TRBD2 matches 7 bases. This CDR3 is 14 amino acids long. In germline, CDR1 is SGHVS, CDR2 FQNEAQ. The CDR3 spells CASSVAGSYNEQFF. The CDR3 nucleotides read TGTGCCAGCAGCGTAGCGGGTTCTTACAATGAGCAGTTCTTC. Full variable domain (remainder filled in from reference TRBV7-8 and TRBJ2-1): GAGVSQSPRYKVAKRGQDVALRCDPISGHVSLFWYQQALGQGPEFLTYFQNEAQLDKSGLPSDRFFAERPEGSVSTLKIQRTQQEDSAVYLCASSVAGSYNEQFFGPGTRLTVL.

This clone was seen a single time. V usage is TRBV2 and J usage is TRBJ1-4; no reliable D call. V was cut by 4 bases and J by 8 bases, with 5 bases left in between. The CDR3 is made up of 11 amino acids. The germline V gene encodes CDR1 SNHLY and CDR2 FYNNEI. DNA for the CDR3: TGTGCCAGCAGTGTTAACGAAAAACTGTTTTTT. Its translation is CASSVNEKLFF.

V usage is TRBV7-9 and J usage is TRBJ1-2, with 8 bases lining up with TRBD1. The CDR3 sequence is 15 residues long. Looked up from germline, CDR1 is SEHNR and CDR2 is FQNEAQ (reference sequence). V gave up 5 bases and J gave up 2 bases; unmatched junction bases: 7. CDR3 nucleotide sequence: TGTGCCAGCAGCATGACAGGGGTGAGGAACTATGGCTACACCTTC. As protein: CASSMTGVRNYGYTF.

The genes are TRBV5-4 and TRBJ2-2; perhaps TRBD2 as D (6 bases). V gave up 4 bases and J gave up 4 bases, with 17 bases separating them. In germline, CDR1 is SGHNT, CDR2 YYREEE (reference sequence). The CDR3 has 16 residues. CDR3 region: CASSRGAGLGTGELFF. The DNA of the CDR3 is TGTGCCAGCAGCCGTGGTGCGGGGTTAGGCACCGGGGAGCTGTTTTTT.

The gene calls are TRBV5-8 and TRBJ1-5; 8 positions agree with TRBD1. In germline, CDR1 is SGHTS, CDR2 YDEGEE. Trimming took 4 bases from V and 2 from J; bases not matched to a gene: 8. The CDR3 has 16 amino acids. DNA of the CDR3: TGTGCCAGCAGCCCCAGAGGACAGGGAGGCAATCAGCCCCAGCATTTT. Its translation is CASSPRGQGGNQPQHF.

This chain links TRBV12-5 with TRBJ1-2; D remains ambiguous. Germline lookup yields CDR1 LGHNT and CDR2 FRNRAP. The CDR3 is 18 residues long. Trimming removed 2 bases from V and 0 bases from J, with 19 bases in between. CDR3 amino acids: CASGLWGNLMVANYGYTF. The CDR3 nucleotides read TGTGCTAGTGGTTTGTGGGGAAACCTTATGGTAGCTAACTATGGCTACACCTTC.

The V and J genes are TRBV4-3 and TRBJ1-4; tentatively, D is TRBD1 (6 bases). Germline assignment: CDR1 LGHNA and CDR2 YSLEER. CDR3 length: 17 amino acids. V lost 0 bases and J lost 5, with 16 bases in between. This chain's CDR3 is CASSQDLTTGPNEKLFF. The CDR3 region has the DNA TGCGCCAGCAGCCAAGATCTAACGACAGGCCCGAATGAAAAACTGTTTTTT.

This clone appeared once. J is TRBJ1-4 and V is TRBV6-5; 9 bases fit TRBD1. CDR1 MNHEY and CDR2 SVGAGI come from the germline V gene. This CDR3 is 16 amino acids long. The J segment lost 7 bases and the V segment lost 0 bases, leaving 6 bases of the junction unmatched. The CDR3 region is CASSYSFRDRAEKLFF. The CDR3 region has the DNA TGTGCCAGCAGTTACTCCTTCCGGGACAGGGCTGAAAAACTGTTTTTT.

J is TRBJ1-3 and V is TRBV30; unclear D gene. This CDR3 comprises 13 residues. The V gene lost 3 bases and the J gene lost 4 bases, with 10 bases spanning the gap. Germline CDR1 and CDR2: GTSNPN and SVGIG (reference sequence). Here the CDR3 DNA reads TGTGCCTGGAGGTACGGGTCGGGAAACACCATATATTTT. Translated, it gives CAWRYGSGNTIYF.

In this sample, this clone turned up a few times. The gene calls are TRBV2 and TRBJ1-1; D is unresolved. Trimming stripped 3 bases from V and 9 bases from J, with 8 bases between. The CDR3 is 11 amino acids. Germline loops: CDR1 SNHLY, CDR2 FYNNEI. CDR3 loop: CASSDSRQAFF. The CDR3 DNA reads TGTGCCAGCAGTGATAGCAGACAAGCTTTCTTT.

The V and J genes are TRBV7-2 and TRBJ2-1, with TRBD2 identical over 8 bases. Per the germline V gene, CDR1 is SGHTA and CDR2 is FQGNSA. J lost 9 bases, V lost 3 bases, and 13 bases had no gene match. This CDR3 has 16 amino acids. The CDR3: CASSFSGLAAGLEQFF. As DNA, the CDR3 is TGTGCCAGCAGCTTCAGTGGACTAGCAGCGGGCCTTGAGCAGTTCTTC. The whole variable domain, remainder taken from reference TRBV7-2 and TRBJ2-1, is GAGVSQSPSNKVTEKGKDVELRCDPISGHTALYWYRQSLGQGLEFLIYFQGNSAPDKSGLPSDRFSAERTGGSVSTLTIQRTQQEDSAVYLCASSFSGLAAGLEQFFGPGTRLTVL.

The gene calls are TRBV24-1 and TRBJ2-1; D gene unclear. Trimming cost V 4 bases and J 6 bases, with 9 bases left between them. Germline assignment: CDR1 KGHDR and CDR2 SFDVKD. This CDR3 region has 13 residues. The chain's CDR3 is CATSESGGNEQFF. The CDR3 DNA is TGTGCCACCAGTGAATCAGGTGGCAATGAGCAGTTCTTC.

The chain recombines TRBV11-2 with TRBJ1-2; perhaps TRBD1 as D (5 bases). The ends were cut back, 2 bases at V and 0 bases at J, with 19 bases in the middle. This CDR3 spans 18 amino acids. The V gene's germline CDR1 is SGHAT and CDR2 FQNNGV. CDR3 coding DNA: TGTGCCAGCAGCTTACTCCCCCTGACAGCTCTCTCTAACTATGGCTACACCTTC. This codes for CASSLLPLTALSNYGYTF. Full variable domain (remainder filled in from reference TRBV11-2 and TRBJ1-2): EAGVAQSPRYKIIEKRQSVAFWCNPISGHATLYWYQQILGQGPKLLIQFQNNGVVDDSQLPKDRFSAERLKGVDSTLKIQPAKLEDSAVYLCASSLLPLTALSNYGYTFGSGTRLTVV.

The chain links TRBV9 to TRBJ2-1; D remains unclear. Looked up from germline, CDR1 is SGDLS and CDR2 is YYNGEE. V lost 4 bases and J 1 base, leaving 12 bases between the germline ends. The length of the CDR3 is 15 residues. The CDR3 reads CASSPGVGSYNEQFF. The CDR3 DNA reads TGTGCCAGCAGCCCTGGGGTGGGATCCTACAATGAGCAGTTCTTC.

In DNA form, the CDR3 reads TGTGCCAGTAGTATCGGTCCGGGGGGCGGCTACACCTTC. Encoded protein: CASSIGPGGGYTF. The chain employs TRBV19 and TRBJ1-2; tentative D call: TRBD1 (6 bases). V shed 3 bases and J shed 8 bases, with 13 bases lying between them. The CDR3 is 13 amino acids. Per germline, CDR1 LNHDA and CDR2 SQIVND (reference sequence).

The chain couples TRBV4-3 to TRBJ2-2; no clear D gene. Between the trimmed V and J ends, which lost 5 bases and 0 bases, there was a span of 10 bases. This CDR3 has 15 amino acids. Germline CDR1 and CDR2: LGHNA and YSLEER. This CDR3 is CASSFMGPNTGELFF. The CDR3 coding sequence is TGCGCCAGCAGCTTTATGGGCCCGAACACCGGGGAGCTGTTTTTT.

The V gene is TRBV19, the J gene TRBJ1-2; 7 bases match TRBD1. The CDR3 spans 11 residues. The germline V gene encodes CDR1 LNHDA and CDR2 SQIVND (reference sequence). CDR3 residues: CASGGFYGYTF. The CDR3 nucleotides are TGTGCGTCAGGGGGGTTCTATGGCTACACCTTC.

This clone appeared a single time. This chain connects TRBV7-3 to TRBJ2-1; 9 nucleotides line up with TRBD1. Per the germline V gene, CDR1 is SGHTA and CDR2 is FQGTGA. The CDR3 extends over 15 amino acids. The junction had 6 bases not matched to a gene; V was cut back by 6 bases and J by 3 bases. In DNA, the CDR3 is TGTGCCAGCAGTACCGGGACAGGGAACTACAATGAGCAGTTCTTC. This sequence encodes CASSTGTGNYNEQFF.

This clone was seen a single time. V usage is TRBV4-3 and J usage is TRBJ1-2; D might be TRBD1 (6 bases). The CDR3 consists of 14 residues. Trimming stripped 1 base from V and 4 bases from J, with 10 bases between. Germline CDR1 and CDR2: LGHNA and YSLEER. In DNA, the CDR3 is TGCGCCAGCAGCCAAGTCCAGGGGTCCTATGGCTACACCTTC. This codes for CASSQVQGSYGYTF.

V gene TRBV13 combines with J gene TRBJ1-1, with a tentative D call TRBD1 (5 bases). Germline CDR1 reads PRHDT; CDR2 reads FYEKMQ (reference sequence). The CDR3 has 16 residues. With 5 bases removed from V and 0 bases from J, the gap between germline ends came to 16 bases. As DNA, the CDR3 is TGTGCCAGCAGCGCTACCTACCGACAGATGAACACTGAAGCTTTCTTT. Amino acid sequence: CASSATYRQMNTEAFF. The full variable domain, its missing parts supplied by reference TRBV13 and TRBJ1-1, is AAGVIQSPRHLIKEKRETATLKCYPIPRHDTVYWYQQGPGQDPQFLISFYEKMQSDKGSIPDRFSAQQFSDYHSELNMSSLELGDSALYFCASSATYRQMNTEAFFGQGTRLTVV.

The chain uses TRBV25-1 and TRBJ1-2; the D is unclear. CDR3 length: 12 residues. V was shortened by 4 bases and J by 10 bases, with 13 bases between the two germline ends. Germline loops: CDR1 MGHDK, CDR2 SYGVNS. The CDR3 DNA is TGTGCCAGCAGTGGGGTGGGGAGGCACTACACCTTC. It specifies CASSGVGRHYTF.

This chain joins TRBV5-1 and TRBJ1-3; 10 bases line up with TRBD1. The V gene's germline CDR1 is SGHRS and CDR2 YFSETQ. The CDR3 is 16 amino acids. V lost 0 bases, J lost 8 bases, and 8 bases stayed unmatched. The CDR3 DNA sequence: TGCGCCAGCAGCTTGGATCCGGGACAGGGGTCAGACACCATATATTTT. It codes for CASSLDPGQGSDTIYF.